This T cell receptor beta chain was obtained from a study of low-dose radiotherapy and immunotherapy resistance in tumors (dated by TCRdb to 2021 to 2024). Study-level background: In Cohort 1, 0.5 Gy per fraction was delivered every 2 weeks, and a total PTV dose of 6.5 Gy was prescribed. For Cohort 2, the dose was 1 Gy per fraction given every two weeks, adding up to 13 Gy in total across 26 weeks. Nivolumab and ipilimumab were both given intravenously, with nivolumab at a 240 mg flat dose every two weeks and ipilimumab at 1 mg/kg every six weeks. Cyclophosphamide 200 mg/m2 was given intravenously every two weeks, one day before each radiation and immunotherapy administration. Aspirin 300 mg was taken orally once daily by patients for four cycles, starting on cycle 1 day 1. Trial participants were not randomized into treatment groups. Eight patients were included in the translational analysis: three from the first dose cohort and the first five from the second dose cohort.

The sample's time point, from its label and the paper: after trial treatment. This specimen's treatment or condition label, interpreted: LDRT plus nivolumab, ipilimumab, low-dose cyclophosphamide and aspirin (RACIN trial). Donors were enrolled in RACIN, a single-arm phase I dose-escalation trial combining nivolumab, ipilimumab, aspirin, low-dose cyclophosphamide and low-dose radiotherapy. Eligible patients had advanced, TIL-negative solid tumors. The CDR3, cysteine through phenylalanine, is 15 amino acids long. Just the 45-base CDR3 DNA is kept, in frame starting at base 1. A distance of 14 bases separates the germline ends of V and J, which lose 4 bases and 2 bases respectively. Taken from the germline V gene (reference sequence), the CDR1 and CDR2 loops are LGHDT and YNNKEL. This clonotype was seen ten or more times. Its antigen specificity is not known. Per-base quality was not reported, and no clone a single base away is much larger than it.

Reads for this sample came from an Illumina HiSeq 2500. Superscript III and a set of TRAV- and TRBV-specific primers were used to synthesize first-strand cDNA, so that both TCRalpha and TCRbeta chains were covered. TCRs were amplified for around 20 PCR cycles with Phusion, using a constant-region primer paired with the adapter attached to the V primers. Isolated mRNA was amplified with the MessageAmp II aRNA Amplification Kit, using a roughly 16-hour in vitro transcription at 37°C. mRNA for TCR sequencing was isolated with the Dynabeads mRNA DIRECT Purification Kit. Indexed Illumina adapters were added in a second Phusion PCR of about 25 cycles, and the PCR products were purified with AMPure XP beads. Under the source paper's analysis protocol: Using custom Perl scripts, TCR sequences encoding the same protein were pooled, out-of-frame sequences were removed, and the abundance of each clonotype was computed. Any TCR sequence supported by only a single read was excluded from analysis. Repertoire metrics included Shannon entropy, Gini index, clonality, richness, and frequency of TCRs shared between repertoires. The public sequencing data were trimmed at Q25 with fastp and processed into clonotypes with MiXCR by TCRdb, which kept only in-frame beta chains. Entries are consolidated by CDR3 protein sequence, retaining the most common genes and DNA. What appears here as the V and J calls and clone size reflects TCRdb's work, not the paper's. The sample table records 95,000 to 100,000 distinct CDR3 sequences; about a fifth of these occur just once. In total, the top ten clones hold about 4% of the sample.

The V gene is TRBV3-1 and the J gene is TRBJ2-5, with TRBD2 tentatively as D gene (5 bases match). This sequence was found in a male donor with prostate cancer. The sample consisted of PBMCs, taken after low-dose radiotherapy plus immunotherapy. In nucleotides, the sequence is TGTGCCAGCAGCCCCATCAGCGGCCAGCAAGAGACCCAGTACTTC. Its coded protein is CASSPISGQQETQYF.